This T cell receptor (beta chain) was obtained from a study of CXCR3-negative and CXCR3-positive naive CD8 T cells. Worth noting for this clonotype: No antigen is known for it.

Study-level results: Relative to memory CD8+ cells, whose diversity was much lower, both naive subsets had comparably high diversity. With surface CD5 comparable between naive subsets, TCR strength was estimated using properties derived from the TRB CDR3. CXCR3-negative naive cells had less hydrophobic TRB CDR3s than did CXCR3-positive naive cells.

The TRB libraries of cDNA were built by UMI-labeled 5' RACE. TCRdb re-called the 5' RACE reads and shows each CDR3 protein once, DNA omitted. The sample holds approximately 130,000 distinct CDR3 sequences. This CDR3 comprises 15 residues. Germline-derived CDR1 and CDR2 are SGHRS and YFSETQ. CD45RO-CCR7+CD27+CD95- expression identified naive CD8+ T cells. The chain recombines TRBV5-1 with TRBJ2-1; TCRdb reports TRBD2, a call that lacks DNA to check it against. The material sequenced was naive CXCR3+ CD8+ T cells from blood. Subset indicated: CD45RO-CCR7+CD27+CD95- naive CD8+ T cells expressing CXCR3 (TNR3+). This sequence originates from a human donor in good health. Some clones in this sample may be carry-over from other donors' samples. CDR3 protein: CASSLIGGARNEQFF.